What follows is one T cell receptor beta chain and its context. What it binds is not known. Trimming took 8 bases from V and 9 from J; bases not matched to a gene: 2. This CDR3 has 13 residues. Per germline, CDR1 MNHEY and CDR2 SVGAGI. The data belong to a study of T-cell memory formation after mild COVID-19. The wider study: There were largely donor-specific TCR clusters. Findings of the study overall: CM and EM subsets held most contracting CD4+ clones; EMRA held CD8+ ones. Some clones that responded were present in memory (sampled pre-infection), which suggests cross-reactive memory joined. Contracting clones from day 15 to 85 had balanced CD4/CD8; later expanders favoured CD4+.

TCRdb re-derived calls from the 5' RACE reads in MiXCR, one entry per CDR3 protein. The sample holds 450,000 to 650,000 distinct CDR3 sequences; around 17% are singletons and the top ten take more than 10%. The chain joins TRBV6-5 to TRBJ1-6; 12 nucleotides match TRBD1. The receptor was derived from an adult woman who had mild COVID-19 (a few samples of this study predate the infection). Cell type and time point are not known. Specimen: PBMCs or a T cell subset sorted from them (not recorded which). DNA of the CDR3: TGTGCCAGCGGGACAGGGGGCGGTTCACCCCTCCACTTT. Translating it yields CASGTGGGSPLHF.